This is a list of T cell receptor beta chains from one sample in a study of vaccination effects on CD4 cells after COVID-19. No antigen is known for these receptors. The repertoire was sequenced with immunoSEQ multiplex PCR; TCRdb's copy has only in-frame clones and lacks some. Counted here are approximately 54,000 clones, roughly 80% occurring once; the ten biggest clones make up 2% to 3%. The sample consisted of CD4+ T cells from PBMCs cultured with HCoV-229E spike peptides, taken before COVID-19 vaccination. These receptor sequences come from a human donor who received a COVID-19 vaccine. The CDR3 runs from the conserved cysteine through the conserved F or W. A D gene is named only where the DNA matches it firmly. A row's size may be missing; if present it is once, few, many or a size class.

CDR3 | DNA | D | J | size | V
CASSEAGNQPQHF | TGTGCCAGCAGTGAGGCAGGGAATCAGCCCCAGCATTTT | . | TRBJ1-5 | few | TRBV2
CASSSPTDNEQFF | TGTGCCAGCAGTTCCCCGACAGACAATGAGCAGTTCTTC | . | TRBJ2-1 | once | TRBV12-3/TRBV12-4
CSGETGNYGYTF | TGCAGCGGAGAGACAGGCAACTATGGCTACACCTTC | . | TRBJ1-2 | . | TRBV29-1
CASGPWGSYYGYTF | TGTGCTAGTGGTCCCTGGGGCAGTTACTATGGCTACACCTTC | . | TRBJ1-2 | . | TRBV12-5
CASSLIEDTEAFF | TGTGCCAGCAGTTTGATTGAGGACACTGAAGCTTTCTTT | . | TRBJ1-1 | . | TRBV12-3/TRBV12-4
CAISDSGVNYGYTF | TGTGCCATCAGTGATTCAGGGGTAAACTATGGCTACACCTTC | . | TRBJ1-2 | . | TRBV10-3
CASRDTGGVSGEQFF | TGCGCCAGCAGGGATACAGGGGGCGTTTCGGGTGAGCAGTTCTTC | TRBD1 | TRBJ2-1 | . | TRBV5-1
CASSIRGGNTEAFF | TGTGCCAGCAGTATAAGGGGCGGAAACACTGAAGCTTTCTTT | . | TRBJ1-1 | . | TRBV9
CASSLLRDGGTEAFF | TGTGCCAGCAGTTTACTGAGGGACGGTGGCACTGAAGCTTTCTTT | . | TRBJ1-1 | . | TRBV28
CASRSGGGFPEAFF | TGTGCCAGCAGATCAGGGGGCGGATTCCCTGAAGCTTTCTTT | TRBD1 | TRBJ1-1 | . | TRBV2
CASSLGVLGLTDTQYF | TGTGCCAGCAGCTTAGGAGTGTTAGGGCTCACAGATACGCAGTATTTT | . | TRBJ2-3 | once | TRBV7-2
CASSRSGNIQYF | TGTGCCAGCAGCCGGAGCGGAAACATTCAGTACTTC | . | TRBJ2-4 | few | TRBV3-1/TRBV3-2
CASSRQGLMNTEAFF | TGTGCCAGCAGCCGTCAGGGACTAATGAACACTGAAGCTTTCTTT | . | TRBJ1-1 | . | TRBV14
CAKTGDGYTF | TGTGCCAAGACAGGGGATGGCTACACCTTC | TRBD1 | TRBJ1-2 | . | TRBV24-1
CASRALGASPGELFF | TGTGCCAGCAGGGCGTTAGGGGCCAGCCCCGGGGAGCTGTTTTTT | . | TRBJ2-2 | . | TRBV6-4
CASSARVGETQYF | TGTGCCAGCAGCGCCAGGGTGGGGGAGACCCAGTACTTC | . | TRBJ2-5 | . | TRBV11-2
CASSLRTGKSNYGYTF | TGCGCCAGCAGCCTCCGAACAGGAAAATCTAACTATGGCTACACCTTC | . | TRBJ1-2 | few | TRBV4-1
CASSPRSGQGMETQYF | TGTGCCAGCAGCCCGCGCTCGGGACAGGGGATGGAGACCCAGTACTTC | TRBD1 | TRBJ2-5 | . | TRBV5-5
CSASPGTGFGEPQHF | TGCAGTGCGAGTCCCGGGACAGGGTTCGGGGAGCCCCAGCATTTT | TRBD1 | TRBJ1-5 | few | TRBV20-1
CASSSNRAENTEAFF | TGTGCCAGCAGCTCCAACAGGGCCGAGAACACTGAAGCTTTCTTT | . | TRBJ1-1 | . | TRBV9